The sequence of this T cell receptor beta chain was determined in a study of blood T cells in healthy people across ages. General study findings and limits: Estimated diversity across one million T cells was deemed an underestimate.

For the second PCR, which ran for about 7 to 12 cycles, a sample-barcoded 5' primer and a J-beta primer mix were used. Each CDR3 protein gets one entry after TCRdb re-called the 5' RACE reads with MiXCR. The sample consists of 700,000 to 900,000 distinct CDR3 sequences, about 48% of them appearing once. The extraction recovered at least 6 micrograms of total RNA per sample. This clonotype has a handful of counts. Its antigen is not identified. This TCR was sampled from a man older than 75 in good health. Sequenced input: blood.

The CDR3 nucleotides are TGTGCCAGCAGCTTATCCGGGAGTCTAAGCACAGATACGCAGTATTTT. This translates into CASSLSGSLSTDTQYF. V gene TRBV7-3 combines with J gene TRBJ2-3; the D gene is possibly TRBD2 (6 bases). Deletions cut 2 bases from V and 0 bases from J, with 12 bases between. CDR3 length: 16 amino acids. Germline-derived CDR1 and CDR2 are SGHTA and FQGTGA.